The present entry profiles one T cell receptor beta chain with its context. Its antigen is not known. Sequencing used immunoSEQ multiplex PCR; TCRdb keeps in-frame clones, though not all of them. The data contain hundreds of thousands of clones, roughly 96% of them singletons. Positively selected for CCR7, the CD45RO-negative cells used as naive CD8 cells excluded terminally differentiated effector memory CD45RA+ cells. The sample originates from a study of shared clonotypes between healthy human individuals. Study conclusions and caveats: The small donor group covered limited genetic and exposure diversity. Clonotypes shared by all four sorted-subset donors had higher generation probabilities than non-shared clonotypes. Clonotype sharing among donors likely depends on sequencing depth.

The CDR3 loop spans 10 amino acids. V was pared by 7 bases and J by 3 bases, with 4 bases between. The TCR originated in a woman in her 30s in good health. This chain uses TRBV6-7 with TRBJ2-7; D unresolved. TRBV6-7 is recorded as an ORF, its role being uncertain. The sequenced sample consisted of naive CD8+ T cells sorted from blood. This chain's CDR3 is CASIGYEQYF. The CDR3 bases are TGTGCCAGCATTGGCTACGAGCAGTACTTC.